These T cell receptor beta chains were read from a single sample in a study of CD4 T cells in relation to SARS-CoV-2 and coronaviruses. Using immunoSEQ multiplex PCR, the repertoire was profiled, and TCRdb retains in-frame clones only, with some absent. Among more than 55,000 clones, 86% were seen once, and the ten largest hold about 1.3%. Sequencing was carried out using memory CD4+ T cells from PBMCs. The source of these receptors is a human donor in good health. Each CDR3 is given with its conserved first and last residue. A D gene is named only where the DNA matches it firmly. Clone size is given for some rows only: seen once, a few or many times, or a class if the clone is expanded.

TGTGCCAGCAGTTATCTTACAGGTGGCTATGGCTACACCTTC | CASSYLTGGYGYTF | . | TRBJ1-2 | . | TRBV6-6
TGTGCCAGCAGCGCAGGACAGGGGGCTAACTCCTACGAGCAGTACTTC | CASSAGQGANSYEQYF | . | TRBJ2-7 | TRBD1 | TRBV11-2
TGCGCCAGCAGCCCCGGACAGGGGGCAGGTTGGACTGAAGCTTTCTTT | CASSPGQGAGWTEAFF | . | TRBJ1-1 | TRBD1 | TRBV5-1
TGTGCCAGCAGCCAAGAAACCGGGGGGGTAGATACGCAGTATTTT | CASSQETGGVDTQYF | . | TRBJ2-3 | TRBD2 | TRBV4-2
TGTGCCAGCAGGAAAGAGGCCCGGGACAGGGGCAATCAGCCCCAGCATTTT | CASRKEARDRGNQPQHF | . | TRBJ1-5 | TRBD1 | TRBV2
TGTGCCTGCCGTAATCTTCCAGGACTAGCGGGCACAGATACGCAGTATTTT | CACRNLPGLAGTDTQYF | . | TRBJ2-3 | TRBD2 | TRBV30
TGCGCCAGCAGCTTGGGAACAACACAGGGGAGAGGAGAGACCCAGTACTTC | CASSLGTTQGRGETQYF | . | TRBJ2-5 | TRBD1 | TRBV5-1
TGTGCCAGCAGCACCTCTCGACAGGGCAATTCACCCCTCCACTTT | CASSTSRQGNSPLHF | . | TRBJ1-6 | TRBD1 | TRBV6-6
TGTGCCAGCAGTGCACTAGGCGCCCAAAACATTCAGTACTTC | CASSALGAQNIQYF | . | TRBJ2-4 | . | TRBV6-6
TGCGCCAGCAGCCAAGATCATATGAGACAGGGGTTGGGCGGCTACACCTTC | CASSQDHMRQGLGGYTF | . | TRBJ1-2 | TRBD1 | TRBV4-1
TGTGCCAGCCAACGTAAAGCGTTCACCATATATTTT | CASQRKAFTIYF | . | TRBJ1-3 | . | TRBV27
TGTGCCAGCAGTAGTACCGGGACATCGAACACTGAAGCTTTCTTT | CASSSTGTSNTEAFF | few | TRBJ1-1 | . | TRBV28
TGTGCCAGCAGCCAAGCACAGATTGATAATTCACCCCTCCACTTT | CASSQAQIDNSPLHF | . | TRBJ1-6 | . | TRBV14
TGTGCCAGCAGCTTAGCGGGAGGCAGGAAAACAGATACGCAGTATTTT | CASSLAGGRKTDTQYF | . | TRBJ2-3 | . | TRBV7-9
TGTGCCAGCAGTACAACAGACGGGGCTGGCGGCTACACCTTC | CASSTTDGAGGYTF | . | TRBJ1-2 | . | TRBV28